This note documents a single T cell receptor (beta chain) sequence. The ends were cut back, 11 bases at V and 4 bases at J, with 17 bases in the middle. The CDR3 runs 13 residues. CDR1 and CDR2 (germline): MNHNS, SASEGT. TCRdb itself ran the 5' RACE reads through MiXCR, one entry per CDR3 protein. This sample has hundreds of thousands of distinct CDR3 sequences; roughly 17% occur once, and the top ten carry about 7.5%. The sample originates from a study of T-cell memory formation after mild COVID-19. This TCR derives from an adult woman who had mild COVID-19 (a few samples of this study predate the infection). Cell type and time point are not known. J is TRBJ1-1 and V is TRBV6-1; possibly TRBD1 for D (6 bases). Sequenced sample: PBMCs or a T cell subset sorted from them (not recorded which). CDR3 DNA sequence: TGTGCCCTTTTGGGGGGGGCGGGCACTGAAGCTTTCTTT. Protein sequence: CALLGGAGTEAFF.